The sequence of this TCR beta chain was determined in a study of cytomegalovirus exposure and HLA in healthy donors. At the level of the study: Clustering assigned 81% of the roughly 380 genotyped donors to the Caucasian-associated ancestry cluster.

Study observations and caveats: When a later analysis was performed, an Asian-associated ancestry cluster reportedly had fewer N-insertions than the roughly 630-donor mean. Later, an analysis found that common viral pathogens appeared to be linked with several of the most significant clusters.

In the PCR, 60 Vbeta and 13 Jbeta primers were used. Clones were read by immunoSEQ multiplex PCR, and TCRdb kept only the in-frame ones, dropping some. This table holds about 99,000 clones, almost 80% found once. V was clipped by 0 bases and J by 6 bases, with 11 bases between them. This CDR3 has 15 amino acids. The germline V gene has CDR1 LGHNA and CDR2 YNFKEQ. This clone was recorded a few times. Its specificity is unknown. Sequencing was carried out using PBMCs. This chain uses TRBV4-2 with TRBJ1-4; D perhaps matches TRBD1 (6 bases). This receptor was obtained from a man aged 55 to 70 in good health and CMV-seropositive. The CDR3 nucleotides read TGTGCCAGCAGCCAAGATGGGGGACAAGATGAAAAACTGTTTTTT. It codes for CASSQDGGQDEKLFF.